This entry lists 5 T cell receptor beta chains sequenced from one sample in a study of T-cell reconstitution after alpha-beta-depleted transplantation in children. As it was prepared, the TCRbeta library received unique molecular identifiers. A single record per CDR3 protein comes from TCRdb applying MiXCR to the PCR reads. The sample carries about 270,000 distinct CDR3 sequences, nearly 10% recorded once. The sample consisted of PBMCs from the stem cell graft donor, taken from the stem cell graft. The receptors come from a human donor who donated a stem cell graft to a child with SCID.

This clonotype was counted many times. The genes are TRBV12-3 or TRBV12-4 and TRBJ2-3, with D maybe TRBD2 (6 bases). Trimming removed 7 bases at V and 2 bases at J, with 16 bases between. The CDR3 is 15 residues long. This chain's CDR3 is CASIRYQGLTDTQYF. The CDR3 region has the DNA TGTGCCAGCATCCGCTACCAGGGACTCACAGATACGCAGTATTTT.

This clonotype has a count of ten or more. V gene TRBV12-3 or TRBV12-4 combines with J gene TRBJ2-2; 10 bases map to TRBD2. V gave up 5 bases and J gave up 2 bases; unmatched junction bases: 11. This CDR3 comprises 18 residues. The CDR3 bases are TGTGCCAGCAGTCCCCCCGCAGCGGGGGGGCCAAACACCGGGGAGCTGTTTTTT. It translates to CASSPPAAGGPNTGELFF.

This clonotype was detected only a few times. The chain recombines TRBV5-1 with TRBJ2-1; 11 nucleotides align to TRBD2. Germline V CDR1 and CDR2: SGHRS, YFSETQ. The V gene end was trimmed by 1 base and the J gene end by 0 bases; junction bases not matched to a gene: 3. The CDR3 runs 17 residues. The CDR3 here is CASSLTSGSDSYNEQFF. The CDR3 bases are TGCGCCAGCAGCTTGACTAGCGGGAGCGACTCCTACAATGAGCAGTTCTTC.

The rearrangement uses TRBV20-1 and TRBJ2-5; 12 bases agree with TRBD2. From germline, CDR1 is DFQATT and CDR2 SNEGSKA (reference sequence). The CDR3 length is 16 residues. V was clipped by 3 bases and J by 2 bases; unmatched bases: 7. The CDR3 DNA is TGCAGTGCTAGGCCTAGCGGGGGGGCGTGGCAAGAGACCCAGTACTTC. This encodes CSARPSGGAWQETQYF.

The chain employs TRBV7-9 and TRBJ1-4; no reliable D call. The germline gives CDR1 SEHNR, CDR2 FQNEAQ (reference sequence). This CDR3 spans 14 amino acids. V was pared by 4 bases and J by 5 bases, with 11 bases between. CDR3 region: CASSYLTQNEKLFF. The CDR3 nucleotides are TGTGCCAGCAGCTACCTGACCCAGAATGAAAAACTGTTTTTT.